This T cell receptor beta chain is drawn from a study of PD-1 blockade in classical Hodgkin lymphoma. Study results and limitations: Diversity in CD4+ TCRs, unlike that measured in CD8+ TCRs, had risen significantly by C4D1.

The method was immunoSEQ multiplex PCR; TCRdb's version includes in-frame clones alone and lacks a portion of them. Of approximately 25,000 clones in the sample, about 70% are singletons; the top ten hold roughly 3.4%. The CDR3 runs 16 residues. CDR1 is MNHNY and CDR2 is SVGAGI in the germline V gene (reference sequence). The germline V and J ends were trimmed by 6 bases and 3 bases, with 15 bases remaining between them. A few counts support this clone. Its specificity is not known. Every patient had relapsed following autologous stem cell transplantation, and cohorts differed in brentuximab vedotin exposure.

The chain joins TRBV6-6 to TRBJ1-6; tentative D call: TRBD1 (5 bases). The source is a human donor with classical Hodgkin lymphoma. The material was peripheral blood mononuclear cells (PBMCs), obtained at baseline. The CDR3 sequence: CASSQDWGGYNSPLHF. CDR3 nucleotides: TGTGCCAGCAGCCAAGATTGGGGGGGCTATAATTCACCCCTCCACTTT.